This T cell receptor (beta chain) was captured by sequencing in a study of molecular identifiers for immune sequencing clone quantification. Methods described previously were used for bulk TCR libraries, and listed TCR primers were applied. One entry per CDR3 protein results from TCRdb running MiXCR on the PCR reads. The sample lists approximately 680,000 distinct CDR3 sequences; about 25% were seen once. This clonotype was seen only a few times. Its antigen is not identified. Whole-study findings and limits: Identical TCR molecules that share a barcode could lead to an underestimation of highly expanded clone sizes.

This TCR derives from a human donor in good health. Some libraries in this study had Jurkat cell RNA spiked in. Sequenced input: naive CD8+ T cells from blood, with Jurkat cell RNA spiked in. Documented subset: FACS-sorted CD8+CD4-CCR7+CD45RA+ naive T cells.

As DNA, the CDR3 is TGTGCCAGCAGTTACGATTACAGGGGGGTAACGAACACCGGGGAGCTGTTTTTT. This codes for CASSYDYRGVTNTGELFF. The chain employs TRBV6-2 or TRBV6-3 and TRBJ2-2; 8 positions match TRBD1. This CDR3 has 18 residues. Per germline, CDR1 MNHEY and CDR2 SVGEGT. V lost 2 bases to trimming and J lost 0 bases; unmatched junction nucleotides: 8.